This entry lists 2 T cell receptor beta chains sequenced from one sample in a study of shared clonotypes between healthy human individuals. Sequenced by immunoSEQ multiplex PCR; TCRdb stores in-frame clones only, minus some. The sample yields about 460,000 clones, roughly 80% seen once. Specimen: PBMCs. The receptors originated from a woman aged 40 to 55 in good health. Some clones in this sample may be carry-over from other donors' samples.

The chain uses TRBV30 and TRBJ2-1; D is perhaps TRBD2 (6 bases). The germline V and J ends were trimmed by 0 bases and 5 bases, with 14 bases remaining between them. This CDR3 spans 15 amino acids. The germline V gene has CDR1 GTSNPN and CDR2 SVGIG (reference sequence). CDR3 residues: CAWSVGAGRNNEQFF. The CDR3 DNA is TGTGCCTGGAGTGTAGGGGCGGGGCGGAACAATGAGCAGTTCTTC. Based on the CDR3 plus reference TRBV30 and TRBJ2-1, the full variable domain is SQTIHQWPATLVQPVGSPLSLECTVEGTSNPNLYWYRQAAGRGLQLLFYSVGIGQISSEVPQNLSASRPQDRQFILSSKKLLLSDSGFYLCAWSVGAGRNNEQFFGPGTRLTVL.

This chain uses TRBV7-9 with TRBJ2-1, with D unresolved. Trimming took 1 base from V and 12 from J, leaving 10 bases between them. The CDR3 spans 12 residues. Germline V CDR1 and CDR2: SEHNR, FQNEAQ (reference sequence). The CDR3 loop reads CASSLGVWVQFF. CDR3 DNA: TGTGCCAGCAGCTTAGGGGTGTGGGTGCAGTTCTTC.